The next 5 T cell receptor beta chains were all read from a single sample in a study of human T cells and chemical hapten exposure. Time point denoted: patch test 1, 2 weeks after DPC sensitization. Treatment here: therapeutic diphenylcyclopropenone sensitization with weekly scalp DPC. Each CDR3 protein gets one entry after TCRdb re-called the RACE reads with MiXCR. The table shows approximately 400,000 distinct CDR3 sequences, with approximately 5.1% occurring only once. The sample was whole blood, taken in connection with sensitization to the hapten diphenylcyclopropenone (DPC). The source of these receptors is a woman between 50 and 59 years old with alopecia areata. Some clones in this sample may be carry-over from other donors' samples.

Ten or more counts support this clonotype. This chain links TRBV3-1 with TRBJ1-6; D remains unclear. From germline, CDR1 is LGHDT and CDR2 YNNKEL (reference sequence). Trimming stripped 1 base from V and 7 bases from J, with 11 bases between. The CDR3 is made up of 15 amino acids. The CDR3 bases are TGTGCCAGCAGCCAAGTAGGGCGGGAGAATTCACCCCTCCACTTT. Translating gives CASSQVGRENSPLHF.

This clonotype occurred many times. The V gene is TRBV2, the J gene TRBJ2-1, with TRBD2 matching over 12 bases. CDR1 is SNHLY, CDR2 FYNNEI, per germline. The CDR3 spans 15 residues. V gave up 10 bases and J gave up 0 bases; unmatched junction bases: 4. Here the CDR3 reads CAMTSGGYSYNEQFF. As DNA, the CDR3 is TGTGCCATGACTAGCGGGGGTTACTCCTACAATGAGCAGTTCTTC.

This clonotype was recorded a few times. The rearrangement links TRBV5-6 to TRBJ1-3; D is undetermined. Germline V gives CDR1 SGHDT, CDR2 YYEEEE. This CDR3 spans 11 amino acids. Trimming cost V 0 bases and J 9 bases, with 4 bases left between them. CDR3 residues: CASSLAFTIYF. CDR3 nucleotides: TGTGCCAGCAGCTTGGCGTTCACCATATATTTT.

This clonotype was detected only a few times. V and J are TRBV2 and TRBJ2-1, with 7 bases that match TRBD1. Germline CDR1 is SNHLY and CDR2 is FYNNEI. The junction had 16 bases not matched to a gene; V was cut back by 6 bases and J by 8 bases. The length of the CDR3 is 16 residues. CDR3 residues: CASRLTGDASGYEQFF. CDR3 DNA: TGTGCCAGCAGACTTACAGGGGATGCCTCAGGGTATGAGCAGTTCTTC.

Many counts were recorded for this clonotype. This chain links TRBV12-3 or TRBV12-4 with TRBJ1-5, with D possibly matching TRBD1 (5 bases). Between the trimmed V and J ends, which lost 6 bases and 7 bases, there was a span of 16 bases. The CDR3 contains 14 residues. The CDR3 is CASSRTTIDQPQHF. Here the CDR3 DNA reads TGTGCCAGCAGCAGGACAACAATAGACCAGCCCCAGCATTTT.